Listed below are T cell receptor beta chains from one sample, sequenced in a study of shared clonotypes between healthy human individuals. Profiled with immunoSEQ multiplex PCR; TCRdb holds only in-frame clones, not every one. The sample includes 1.5 million to 2.5 million clones, about 95% seen only once; the top ten take under 1.5%. The specimen was naive CD8+ T cells sorted from blood. The source of these receptors is a man aged 18 to 35 in good health. Both conserved end residues are part of each CDR3. The D gene is left open where the match is weak. Size tells how often a clone was seen (once, few, many) or the class of an expanded clone, and some rows leave it out.

d_gene,abundance,j_gene,v_gene,CDR3nt,CDR3aa
.,.,TRBJ2-3,TRBV9,TGTGCCAGCAGCGTATATCAGGCGGGCACAGATACGCAGTATTTT,CASSVYQAGTDTQYF
.,.,TRBJ1-1,TRBV6-6,TGTGCCAGCAGTCCATCGACAGTAGGGAACACTGAAGCTTTCTTT,CASSPSTVGNTEAFF
.,.,TRBJ1-1,TRBV19,TGTGCCAGTAGTATTACGGGGATGAACACTGAAGCTTTCTTT,CASSITGMNTEAFF
.,once,TRBJ1-5,TRBV4-1,TGCGCCAGCAGCCAAGAGTACGGAAATCAGCCCCAGCATTTT,CASSQEYGNQPQHF
.,.,TRBJ2-1,TRBV9,TGTGCCAGCAGCGTATCTTACGGAATAATATACAATGAGCAGTTCTTC,CASSVSYGIIYNEQFF
TRBD2,.,TRBJ2-1,TRBV6-5,TGTGCCAGCATTAGACTAGCGGGAGGATACAATGAGCAGTTCTTC,CASIRLAGGYNEQFF
.,.,TRBJ2-3,TRBV9,TGTGCCAGCAGCGTAGAGGGTTCTACTCTTGCAGATACGCAGTATTTT,CASSVEGSTLADTQYF
.,.,TRBJ1-1,TRBV15,TGTGCCACCAGCAGAGTCGGACGGGGAGACACTGAAGCTTTCTTT,CATSRVGRGDTEAFF
.,.,TRBJ1-1,TRBV6-6,TGTGCCAGCAGTTACTCGCCAACAGGCTATGAAGCTTTCTTT,CASSYSPTGYEAFF
.,.,TRBJ2-7,TRBV11-2,TGTGCCAGCAGCTTAGATCCCCCAGCGGGCGAGCAGTACTTC,CASSLDPPAGEQYF
TRBD2,.,TRBJ2-3,TRBV2,TGTGCCAGCAGTGAAGCCCCGCTAGCGGGTTGGGCAGATACGCAGTATTTT,CASSEAPLAGWADTQYF
.,.,TRBJ2-7,TRBV29-1,TGCAGCGTTGCTAGCCTCCAGGACTACGAGCAGTACTTC,CSVASLQDYEQYF
TRBD1,.,TRBJ2-7,TRBV14,TGTGCCAGCAGCGCGGGACAGGGCTACGAGCAGTACTTC,CASSAGQGYEQYF
.,.,TRBJ2-1,TRBV7-9,TGTGCCAGCAGCTTGGAGGGAAACAATGAGCAGTTCTTC,CASSLEGNNEQFF
.,once,TRBJ1-2,TRBV12-5,TGTGCTAGTGGTGGTCTCCCGGGGGGGCTCGACTATGGCTACACCTTC,CASGGLPGGLDYGYTF
.,.,TRBJ2-7,TRBV5-1,TGCGCCAGCAGCTTGGAGCGCAGGGGCTACGAGCAGTACTTC,CASSLERRGYEQYF
TRBD1,.,TRBJ2-2,TRBV5-6,TGTGCCAGCAGCTTCGGGACAGGAGGCGGGGAGCTGTTTTTT,CASSFGTGGGELFF
.,.,TRBJ1-5,TRBV25-1,TGTGCCAGCAGTGTCGATAGCAATCAGCCCCAGCATTTT,CASSVDSNQPQHF
.,.,TRBJ2-1,TRBV9,TGTGCCAGCAGCGTAGTTCTAGAAGGTGAGCAGTTCTTC,CASSVVLEGEQFF
TRBD1,.,TRBJ1-5,TRBV19,TGTGCCAGTGACCCGGACAGGGTCCGTCAGCCCCAGCATTTT,CASDPDRVRQPQHF
.,.,TRBJ1-5,TRBV7-8,TGTGCCAGCACTGATGCCTTTCAGCCCCAGCATTTT,CASTDAFQPQHF
.,.,TRBJ2-7,TRBV5-4,TGTGCCAGCAGCTTGGACGGTTGGGGGCTCTACGAGCAGTACTTC,CASSLDGWGLYEQYF
.,.,TRBJ2-7,TRBV29-1,TGCAGCGTTGAAGACCCAGAGGTCTACGAGCAGTACTTC,CSVEDPEVYEQYF
.,.,TRBJ2-2,TRBV9,TGTGCCAGCAGCGTACCTCGTTCCGGGGGAAACACCGGGGAGCTGTTTTTT,CASSVPRSGGNTGELFF
.,.,TRBJ2-2,TRBV6-1,TGTGCCAGCAGTGATGACCCCCGTGGCACCGGGGAGCTGTTTTTT,CASSDDPRGTGELFF
.,few,TRBJ2-1,TRBV9,TGTGCCAGCAGCGTAGGCATCTACAATGAGCAGTTCTTC,CASSVGIYNEQFF
TRBD1,few,TRBJ1-2,TRBV6-5,TGTGCCAGCAGTTACTCGAGGGGGCCGGGCTATGGCTACACCTTC,CASSYSRGPGYGYTF
.,.,TRBJ2-2,TRBV4-1,TGCGCCAGCAGCCAAGTAGGAGCCGGGGAGCTGTTTTTT,CASSQVGAGELFF
.,.,TRBJ2-3,TRBV6-5,TGTGCCAGCAGTTACTCTGGGGGTTTCACAGATACGCAGTATTTT,CASSYSGGFTDTQYF
.,.,TRBJ2-7,TRBV5-1,TGCGCCAGCAGCTTGGGCGCAGGGGCCGAGCAGTACTTC,CASSLGAGAEQYF
.,.,TRBJ1-5,TRBV19,TGTGCCAGGATATCCCCGCGCGTCGTGGGGGATGAACAGCCCCAGCATTTT,CARISPRVVGDEQPQHF
.,.,TRBJ2-1,TRBV2,TGTGCCAGCAGTTCCGGGCAGGGTTACAATGAGCAGTTCTTC,CASSSGQGYNEQFF
.,.,TRBJ2-7,TRBV27,TGTGCCAGCAGTTTATCTGAAGTAGGGGCCTACGAGCAGTACTTC,CASSLSEVGAYEQYF
.,.,TRBJ1-1,TRBV5-5,TGTGCCAGCAGCTTGTCAGGGTCGGGAAACACTGAAGCTTTCTTT,CASSLSGSGNTEAFF
.,.,TRBJ1-2,TRBV7-9,TGTGCCAGCAGGCCTCCGGGGGATCAGTATGGCTACACCTTC,CASRPPGDQYGYTF
TRBD2,.,TRBJ2-1,TRBV4-1,TGCGCCAGCAGCCAAGTAGAGGGGACTAGCGGGGGCGAGCAGTTCTTC,CASSQVEGTSGGEQFF
.,.,TRBJ2-2,TRBV13,TGTGCCAGCAGCAGAATAAACACCGGGGAGCTGTTTTTT,CASSRINTGELFF
.,.,TRBJ2-5,TRBV5-4,TGTGCCAGCAGCTTGTTTCTAGCGTCCTCGGAGACCCAGTACTTC,CASSLFLASSETQYF
.,.,TRBJ2-3,TRBV27,TGTGCCAGCAGTTTTTTGGGACCCATCCGCACAGATACGCAGTATTTT,CASSFLGPIRTDTQYF
.,.,TRBJ1-2,TRBV27,TGTGCCAGCAGCCTGTCTGCGTTCTCACCGATTAACTATGGCTACACCTTC,CASSLSAFSPINYGYTF
.,few,TRBJ1-4,TRBV6-6,TGTGCCAGCAGTGCCTTTAGGCAGGGTATTGAAAAACTGTTTTTT,CASSAFRQGIEKLFF
.,.,TRBJ1-1,TRBV29-1,TGCAGCGTTGAATGGAGAGGTATCAACACTGAAGCTTTCTTT,CSVEWRGINTEAFF
.,.,TRBJ1-6,TRBV27,TGTGCCAGCAGTTTTTCAGGACAGCCTAATTCACCCCTCCACTTT,CASSFSGQPNSPLHF
.,.,TRBJ1-2,TRBV6-5,TGTGCCAGCAGTTTACAGGGAGGTCACGGCTACACCTTC,CASSLQGGHGYTF
.,.,TRBJ1-2,TRBV4-1,TGCGCCAGCAGCCCACCCTCCGGGGGCTACACCTTC,CASSPPSGGYTF
TRBD2,.,TRBJ2-5,TRBV5-6,TGTGCCAGCAGCTTAGAAGGACTAGCGGGAGTATTAGAGACCCAGTACTTC,CASSLEGLAGVLETQYF
TRBD2,.,TRBJ2-7,TRBV4-1,TGCGCCAGCAGCCGTCTAGCGGGGGGAACCTACGAGCAGTACTTC,CASSRLAGGTYEQYF